Included here is one T cell receptor (beta chain) sequence, with context. Its antigen remains unidentified. This CDR3 spans 15 amino acids. CDR1 and CDR2 (germline): MNHEY, SMNVEV (reference sequence). Trimming pared 5 bases from V and 6 bases from J, leaving 20 bases between. The data derive from a study of response to subunit inactivated influenza vaccine. Points from the study as a whole: Only a handful of new T cells, the authors suggested, are recruited with each seasonal influenza vaccination.

Using its own MiXCR run on the RT-PCR reads, TCRdb lists one record per CDR3 protein. The sample records fewer than 750,000 distinct CDR3 sequences, around 15% being singletons. Source: PBMCs from blood, taken approximately 13 days after vaccination. The sequence derives from a man aged 50 or older who received an inactivated influenza vaccine. The chain links TRBV27 to TRBJ2-7; D might be TRBD1 or TRBD2, each matching 7 bases. CDR3 DNA: TGTGCCAGCAGTCCCCAGGGGGGGTACCTACGCGAGCAGTACTTC. Translation: CASSPQGGYLREQYF.